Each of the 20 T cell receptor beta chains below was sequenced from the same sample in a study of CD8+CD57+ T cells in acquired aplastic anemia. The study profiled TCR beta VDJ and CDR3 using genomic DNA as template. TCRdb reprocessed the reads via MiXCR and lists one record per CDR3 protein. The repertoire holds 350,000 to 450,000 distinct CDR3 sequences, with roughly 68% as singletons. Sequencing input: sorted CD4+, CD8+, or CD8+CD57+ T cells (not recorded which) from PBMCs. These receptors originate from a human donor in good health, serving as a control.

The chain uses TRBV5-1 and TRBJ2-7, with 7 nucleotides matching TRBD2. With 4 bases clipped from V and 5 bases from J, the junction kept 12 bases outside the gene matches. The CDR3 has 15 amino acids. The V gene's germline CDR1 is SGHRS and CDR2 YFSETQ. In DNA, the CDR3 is TGCGCCAGCAGCATACGGGCGGGGGACGGCCACGAGCAGTACTTC. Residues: CASSIRAGDGHEQYF.

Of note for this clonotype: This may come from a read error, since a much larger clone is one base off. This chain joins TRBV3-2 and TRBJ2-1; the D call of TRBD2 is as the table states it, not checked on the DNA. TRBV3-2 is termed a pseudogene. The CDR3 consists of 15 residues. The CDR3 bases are TGTGCCACAAGGGCCGAGCGGGGGCTCAACAATGAGCAGCTCTTC. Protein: CATRAERGLNNEQLF.

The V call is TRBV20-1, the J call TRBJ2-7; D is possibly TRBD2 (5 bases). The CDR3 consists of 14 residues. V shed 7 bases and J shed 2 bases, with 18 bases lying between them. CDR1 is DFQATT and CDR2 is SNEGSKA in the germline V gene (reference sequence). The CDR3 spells CSGSPDRAAYEQYF. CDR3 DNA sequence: TGCAGTGGTAGTCCGGACCGAGCGGCCTACGAGCAGTACTTC.

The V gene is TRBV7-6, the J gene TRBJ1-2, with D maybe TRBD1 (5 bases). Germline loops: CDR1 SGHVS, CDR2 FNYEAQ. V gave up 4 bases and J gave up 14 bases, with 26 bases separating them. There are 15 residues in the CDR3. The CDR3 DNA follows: TGTGCCAGCAGCTCGACGAGGGCCGGGGCCAATGAGCAGACCTTC. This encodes CASSSTRAGANEQTF. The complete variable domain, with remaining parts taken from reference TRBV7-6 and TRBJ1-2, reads GAGVSQSPRYKVTKRGQDVALRCDPISGHVSLYWYRQALGQGPEFLTYFNYEAQQDKSGLPNDRFSAERPEGSISTLTIQRTEQRDSAMYRCASSSTRAGANEQTFGSGTRLTVV.

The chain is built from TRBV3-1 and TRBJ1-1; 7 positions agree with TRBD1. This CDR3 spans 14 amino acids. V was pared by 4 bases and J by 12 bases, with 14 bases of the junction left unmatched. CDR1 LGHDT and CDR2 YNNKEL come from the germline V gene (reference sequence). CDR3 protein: CASSPDRANPATFF. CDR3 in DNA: TGTGCCAGCAGCCCCGACAGGGCTAACCCCGCCACTTTCTTT.

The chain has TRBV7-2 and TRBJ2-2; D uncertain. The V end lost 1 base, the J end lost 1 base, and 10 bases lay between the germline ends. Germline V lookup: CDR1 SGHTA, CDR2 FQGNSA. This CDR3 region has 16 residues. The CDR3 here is CASSLDSRRNTGELFF. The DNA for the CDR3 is TGTGCCAGCAGCTTAGATTCTAGACGGAACACCGGGGAGCTGTTTTTT. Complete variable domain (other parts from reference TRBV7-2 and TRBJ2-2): GAGVSQSPSNKVTEKGKDVELRCDPISGHTALYWYRQSLGQGLEFLIYFQGNSAPDKSGLPSDRFSAERTGGSVSTLTIQRTQQEDSAVYLCASSLDSRRNTGELFFGEGSRLTVL.

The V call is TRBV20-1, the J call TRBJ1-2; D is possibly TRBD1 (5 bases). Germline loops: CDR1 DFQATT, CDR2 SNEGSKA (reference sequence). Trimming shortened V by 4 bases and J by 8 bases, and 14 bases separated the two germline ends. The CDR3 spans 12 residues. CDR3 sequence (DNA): TGCAGTGCTATTCCCGGGACGTCCGGCTACACCTTC. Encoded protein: CSAIPGTSGYTF.

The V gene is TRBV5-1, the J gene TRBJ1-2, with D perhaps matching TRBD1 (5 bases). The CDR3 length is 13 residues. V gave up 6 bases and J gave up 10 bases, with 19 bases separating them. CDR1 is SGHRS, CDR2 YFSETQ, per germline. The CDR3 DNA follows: TGCGCCAGCACCGTGGGGCCGGGCTATAACTACACCTTC. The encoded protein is CASTVGPGYNYTF.

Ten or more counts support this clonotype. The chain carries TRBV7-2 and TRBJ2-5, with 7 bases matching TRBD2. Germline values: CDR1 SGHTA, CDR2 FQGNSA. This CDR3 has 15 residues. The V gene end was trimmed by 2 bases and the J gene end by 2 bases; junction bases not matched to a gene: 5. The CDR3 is CASSLQASGQETQYF. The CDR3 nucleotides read TGTGCCAGCAGCTTACAGGCTAGCGGACAAGAGACCCAGTACTTC.

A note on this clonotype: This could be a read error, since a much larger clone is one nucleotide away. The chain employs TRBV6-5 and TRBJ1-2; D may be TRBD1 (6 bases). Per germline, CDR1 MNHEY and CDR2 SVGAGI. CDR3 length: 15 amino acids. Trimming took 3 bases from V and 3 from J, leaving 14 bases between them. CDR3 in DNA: TGTGCCAGCAGTTATTCGGGGGGCATCGACTATGGCTACACCTTC. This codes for CASSYSGGIDYGYTF.

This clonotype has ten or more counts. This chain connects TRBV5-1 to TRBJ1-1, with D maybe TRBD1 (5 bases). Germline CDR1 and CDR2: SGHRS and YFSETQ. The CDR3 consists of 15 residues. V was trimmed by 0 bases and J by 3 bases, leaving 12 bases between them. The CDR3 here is CASSLEGEGYTEAFF. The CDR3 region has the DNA TGCGCCAGCAGCTTGGAAGGGGAAGGGTACACTGAAGCTTTCTTT.

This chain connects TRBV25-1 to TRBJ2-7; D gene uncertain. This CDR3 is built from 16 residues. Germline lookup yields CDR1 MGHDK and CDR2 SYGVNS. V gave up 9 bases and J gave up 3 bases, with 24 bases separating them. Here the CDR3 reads CARSLRGRNLNYEQYF. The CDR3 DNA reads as TGTGCCAGAAGCCTCCGAGGACGGAACCTTAACTACGAGCAGTACTTC.

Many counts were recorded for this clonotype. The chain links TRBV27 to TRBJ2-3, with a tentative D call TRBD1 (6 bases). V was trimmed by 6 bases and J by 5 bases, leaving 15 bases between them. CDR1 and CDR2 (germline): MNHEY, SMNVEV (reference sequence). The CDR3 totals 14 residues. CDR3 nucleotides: TGTGCCAGCAGAACGGGGCAGGGGTTAGATACGCAGTATTTT. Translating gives CASRTGQGLDTQYF.

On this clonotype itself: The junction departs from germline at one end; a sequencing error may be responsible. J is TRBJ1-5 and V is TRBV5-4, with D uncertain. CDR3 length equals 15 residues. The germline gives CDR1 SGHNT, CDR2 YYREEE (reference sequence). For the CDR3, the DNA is TGTGCCACCAGCTTGGCCCGCATCGAGAATCAGCCCCAGCATTTT. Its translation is CATSLARIENQPQHF.

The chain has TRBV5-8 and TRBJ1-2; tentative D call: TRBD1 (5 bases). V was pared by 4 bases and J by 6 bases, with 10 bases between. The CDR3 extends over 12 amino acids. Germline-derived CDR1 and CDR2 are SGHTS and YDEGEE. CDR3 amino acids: CASSVGGDGYTF. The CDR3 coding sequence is TGTGCCAGCAGCGTGGGGGGAGATGGCTACACCTTC.

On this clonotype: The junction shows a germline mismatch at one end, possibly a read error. CDR3 bases: TGTGCCAGCAGCGTGTCAGGACTAGCCCAACGGGAGTACTTC. This translates into CASSVSGLAQREYF. This chain links TRBV7-9 with TRBJ2-1, with 8 bases lining up with TRBD2. Germline V gene sequence: CDR1 SEHNR, CDR2 FQNEAQ (reference sequence). The CDR3 runs 14 residues.

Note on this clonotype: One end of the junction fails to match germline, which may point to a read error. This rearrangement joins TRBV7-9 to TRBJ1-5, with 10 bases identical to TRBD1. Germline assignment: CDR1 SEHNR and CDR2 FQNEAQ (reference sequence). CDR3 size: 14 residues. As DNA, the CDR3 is TGTGCCAGCAGCCTTGGACAGGGGGACAATCCGCCCCAGTTT. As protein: CASSLGQGDNPPQF.

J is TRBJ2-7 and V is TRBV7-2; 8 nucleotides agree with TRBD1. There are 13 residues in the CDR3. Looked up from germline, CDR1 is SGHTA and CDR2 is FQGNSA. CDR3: CASSADRGCRYAV. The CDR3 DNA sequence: TGTGCCAGCAGCGCAGACAGGGGATGCAGATACGCAGTA.

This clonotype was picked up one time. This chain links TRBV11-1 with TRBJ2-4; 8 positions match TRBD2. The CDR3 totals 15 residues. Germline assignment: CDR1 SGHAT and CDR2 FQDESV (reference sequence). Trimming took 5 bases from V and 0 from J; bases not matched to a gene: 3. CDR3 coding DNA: TGTGCCAGCAGCCTCGGGGGGGGAGCCAAAAACATTCAGTACTTC. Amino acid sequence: CASSLGGGAKNIQYF.

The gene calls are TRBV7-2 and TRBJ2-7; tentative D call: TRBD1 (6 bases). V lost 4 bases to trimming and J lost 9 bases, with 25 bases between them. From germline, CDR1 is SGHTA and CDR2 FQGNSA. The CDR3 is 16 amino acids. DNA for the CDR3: TGTGCCAGCAGCTCCGTTCAGGGGCAGGGTTCAGCCGTGCAGTACTTC. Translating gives CASSSVQGQGSAVQYF.